One and the same sample provided the 26 T cell receptor beta chains below, sequenced in a study of human T cells and chemical hapten exposure. Whole blood that had not been fractionated was the source of extracted total RNA. One entry per CDR3 protein, called by TCRdb with MiXCR from the 5' RACE reads. This repertoire shows under 150,000 distinct CDR3 sequences, roughly 18% found once; its top ten account for 2.8%. The receptors here all came from a human donor in good health.

This clonotype was observed a few times. V and J are TRBV7-2 and TRBJ2-6; 7 bases align to TRBD1. The V gene's germline CDR1 is SGHTA and CDR2 FQGNSA. The CDR3 consists of 18 residues. The V and J ends lost 5 bases and 0 bases, in that order; junction bases with no gene match: 10. In DNA form, the CDR3 reads TGTGCCAGCAGCCGAGCCCCGGGACAGAGCTCTGGGGCCAACGTCCTGACTTTC. Its protein is CASSRAPGQSSGANVLTF.

The chain is built from TRBV18 and TRBJ1-1; D not certain. Trimming left V 2 bases short and J 4 bases short, with 11 bases between. The germline CDR1 and CDR2 sequences are KGHSH and LQKENI. The CDR3 runs to 14 residues. Here the CDR3 reads CASSPSIQTTEAFF. The CDR3 DNA reads as TGTGCCAGCTCACCATCTATACAGACCACTGAAGCTTTCTTT.

This clonotype has just a few counts. The genes are TRBV30 and TRBJ2-3; the D is unclear. V was pared by 2 bases and J by 0 bases, with 6 bases between. There are 13 residues in the CDR3. Germline V gives CDR1 GTSNPN, CDR2 SVGIG (reference sequence). The CDR3 region has the DNA TGTGCCTGGAGTCAGACTAGCACAGATACGCAGTATTTT. Translating gives CAWSQTSTDTQYF.

This clonotype was counted a few times. V is TRBV5-4 and J is TRBJ2-7; tentatively, D is TRBD2 (6 bases). V lost 3 bases and J lost 2, with 12 bases in between. The germline gives CDR1 SGHNT, CDR2 YYREEE (reference sequence). The CDR3 has 14 residues. The chain's CDR3 is CASSSPREPYEQYF. The CDR3 DNA reads TGTGCCAGCAGCTCCCCCCGGGAGCCCTACGAGCAGTACTTC.

Ten or more counts support this clonotype. The chain is built from TRBV29-1 and TRBJ2-7; D may correspond to TRBD1 or TRBD2 (5 bases each). Trimming took off 8 bases at V and 2 bases at J, with 25 bases between the two ends. The CDR3 is 16 amino acids. From germline, CDR1 is SQVTM and CDR2 ANQGSEA. CDR3 sequence (DNA): TGCAGCACCGCCTCTTCAGGGTCCGGGGTAGCCTACGAGCAGTACTTC. This gives the protein CSTASSGSGVAYEQYF.

This clonotype has a count of ten or more. This sequence joins TRBV27 and TRBJ1-6; D is undetermined. The CDR3 covers 14 residues. V was clipped by 5 bases and J by 7 bases, with 12 bases between them. CDR1 MNHEY and CDR2 SMNVEV come from the germline V gene (reference sequence). In DNA, the CDR3 is TGTGCCAGCAGTCCACGGCTTAGAAATTCACCCCTCCACTTT. Its translation is CASSPRLRNSPLHF.

Turning to this clonotype: The junction differs from germline at one of its ends, possibly a read error. The gene calls are TRBV28 and TRBJ1-4; a weak D match, TRBD1 (5 bases). The germline CDR1 and CDR2 sequences are MDHEN and SYDVKM. The CDR3 length is 14 residues. For the CDR3, the DNA is TGTGCCAGCAGTTTGTGGCAGGGTAATGAAAAACTGTTATTT. Amino acids: CASSLWQGNEKLLF. Based on the CDR3 plus reference TRBV28 and TRBJ1-4, the full variable domain is DVKVTQSSRYLVKRTGEKVFLECVQDMDHENMFWYRQDPGLGLRLIYFSYDVKMKEKGDIPEGYSVSREKKERFSLILESASTNQTSMYLCASSLWQGNEKLLFGSGTQLSVL.

This clonotype turned up a few times. This sequence joins TRBV5-4 and TRBJ2-1; tentative D call: TRBD2 (6 bases). The CDR3 runs to 15 residues. V dropped 5 bases and J dropped 5 bases, with 17 bases sitting between them. CDR1 SGHNT and CDR2 YYREEE come from the germline V gene (reference sequence). CDR3 protein: CASRRERSANNEQFF. The CDR3 bases are TGTGCCAGCAGACGGGAGAGGTCTGCCAACAATGAGCAGTTCTTC.

The chain employs TRBV27 and TRBJ2-4, with D tentatively TRBD2 (7 bases). The germline V gene encodes CDR1 MNHEY and CDR2 SMNVEV (reference sequence). The CDR3 is made up of 17 amino acids. V lost 5 bases and J 1 base, leaving 18 bases between the germline ends. The CDR3 loop reads CASSHDGGLGAKNIQYF. CDR3 nucleotide sequence: TGTGCCAGCAGTCACGACGGGGGGCTGGGGGCCAAAAACATTCAGTACTTC.

The chain joins TRBV4-1 to TRBJ2-7, with 7 nucleotides matching TRBD2. The J segment lost 2 bases and the V segment lost 0 bases, leaving 13 bases of the junction unmatched. There are 18 residues in the CDR3. Germline CDR1 reads MGHRA; CDR2 reads YSYEKL. The CDR3 DNA is TGCGCCAGCAGCCAAGAATGGGGAGGGGCGGGACGGACCTACGAGCAGTACTTC. As protein: CASSQEWGGAGRTYEQYF.

V and J are TRBV12-3 or TRBV12-4 and TRBJ1-2; possible D gene TRBD1, 6 bases. The germline V and J ends were trimmed by 1 base and 6 bases, with 12 bases remaining between them. The length of the CDR3 is 14 residues. The CDR3 sequence is CASSLGFRGNGYTF. The DNA of the CDR3 is TGTGCCAGCAGTTTAGGGTTCAGGGGAAATGGCTACACCTTC.

Only a few counts were recorded for this clonotype. The rearrangement uses TRBV7-9 and TRBJ2-7, with 10 bases matching TRBD1. CDR1 SEHNR and CDR2 FQNEAQ come from the germline V gene (reference sequence). The CDR3 spans 16 residues. V trimming: 6 bases; J trimming: 3 bases; junction bases outside the gene matches: 11. The CDR3 loop reads CASSGVRTGGFYEQYF. DNA for the CDR3: TGTGCCAGCAGTGGGGTCAGGACAGGGGGATTCTACGAGCAGTACTTC.

The J gene is TRBJ2-4, the V gene TRBV6-2 or TRBV6-3, with D maybe TRBD2 (6 bases). The CDR3 runs to 15 residues. The V and J ends lost 2 bases and 4 bases respectively, with 12 bases between them. Germline values: CDR1 MNHEY, CDR2 SVGEGT. The CDR3: CASSYPSGGKNIQYF. The CDR3 region has the DNA TGTGCCAGCAGTTACCCGAGCGGAGGGAAAAACATTCAGTACTTC.

This clonotype was observed a few times. The chain has TRBV6-6 and TRBJ1-2, with D possibly matching TRBD1 (5 bases). Germline values: CDR1 MNHNY, CDR2 SVGAGI (reference sequence). V lost 2 bases and J 11 bases, leaving 27 bases between the germline ends. This CDR3 is 17 amino acids long. The CDR3 DNA reads TGTGCCAGCAGTTACCCCCCTTCCGGGACCCTTCCTGTCGGATACACCTTC. Encoded protein: CASSYPPSGTLPVGYTF.

This clonotype appeared a few times. CDR3 nucleotide sequence: TGCAGCGTTGAAGATACGGCCACAGTGGAGCAGTACTTC. Its translation is CSVEDTATVEQYF. This chain connects TRBV29-1 to TRBJ2-7; D not certain. V lost 0 bases, J lost 7 bases, and 13 bases lay in between. The germline V gene has CDR1 SQVTM and CDR2 ANQGSEA. This CDR3 spans 13 amino acids.

This clonotype was counted only a few times. The V gene is TRBV7-9, the J gene TRBJ2-6; D unresolved. Germline values: CDR1 SEHNR, CDR2 FQNEAQ (reference sequence). This CDR3 spans 17 amino acids. V was clipped by 10 bases and J by 0 bases, with 19 bases between them. The CDR3 here is CAIPPPGFLSGANVLTF. In nucleotides, the CDR3 is TGTGCCATTCCCCCGCCAGGCTTCCTCTCTGGGGCCAACGTCCTGACTTTC.

The CDR3 DNA reads TGTGCCAGCAGCTTAGTAACAGGGGGTTACGAGCAGTACTTC. It is translated as CASSLVTGGYEQYF. The chain has TRBV7-8 and TRBJ2-7, with 8 nucleotides matching TRBD1. Germline V gene data show CDR1 as SGHVS and CDR2 as FQNEAQ. The V gene end was trimmed by 1 base and the J gene end by 4 bases; junction bases not matched to a gene: 3. The CDR3 spans 14 residues.

This clonotype was found a few times. V usage is TRBV28 and J usage is TRBJ2-1, with TRBD1 matching over 10 bases. V gave up 5 bases and J gave up 6 bases; unmatched junction bases: 13. This CDR3 contains 17 residues. Per the germline V gene, CDR1 is MDHEN and CDR2 is SYDVKM. The CDR3 DNA sequence: TGTGCCAGCAGTAACCGGGACAGGGGAATGGCTTCCAATGAGCAGTTCTTC. Its translation is CASSNRDRGMASNEQFF.

This chain joins TRBV2 and TRBJ2-3, with 12 nucleotides matching TRBD2. Germline values: CDR1 SNHLY, CDR2 FYNNEI. V lost 4 bases, J lost 2 bases, and 4 bases stayed unmatched. This CDR3 has 16 amino acids. Here the CDR3 reads CASSARLAGDTDTQYF. CDR3 bases: TGTGCCAGCAGTGCCCGACTAGCGGGGGACACAGATACGCAGTATTTT. Drawing the rest from reference TRBV2 and TRBJ2-3, the complete variable domain is EPEVTQTPSHQVTQMGQEVILRCVPISNHLYFYWYRQILGQKVEFLVSFYNNEISEKSEIFDDQFSVERPDGSNFTLKIRSTKLEDSAMYFCASSARLAGDTDTQYFGPGTRLTVL.

About this clonotype itself: The junction shows a germline mismatch at one end, possibly a read error. The V and J genes are TRBV10-3 and TRBJ1-3; D is undetermined. CDR3 length: 15 amino acids. Germline V lookup: CDR1 ENHRY, CDR2 SYGVKD. The CDR3 protein is CAISGSPYSGNTIHF. Written as DNA, the CDR3 is TGTGCCATCTCCGGGTCGCCGTACTCTGGAAACACCATACATTTT.

This clonotype was observed a few times. J is TRBJ1-2 and V is TRBV13, with a weak D call TRBD1 (6 bases). CDR1 and CDR2 (germline): PRHDT, FYEKMQ (reference sequence). V was shortened by 5 bases and J by 8 bases, with 15 bases between the two germline ends. The CDR3 loop spans 13 amino acids. CDR3: CASSQQGLWGYTF. CDR3 bases: TGTGCCAGCAGCCAACAGGGATTGTGGGGCTACACCTTC.

This clonotype showed up just a few times. CDR3 protein: CAWTALADSPLHF. In nucleotides, the CDR3 is TGTGCCTGGACAGCCCTAGCTGATTCACCCCTCCACTTT. V is TRBV30 and J is TRBJ1-6; D not certain. Germline V gives CDR1 GTSNPN, CDR2 SVGIG (reference sequence). CDR3 size: 13 residues. The ends were cut back, 4 bases at V and 8 bases at J, with 12 bases in the middle.

This clonotype was seen only a few times. This rearrangement joins TRBV29-1 to TRBJ1-3; no clear D gene. V was clipped by 5 bases and J by 7 bases, with 9 bases between them. The germline gives CDR1 SQVTM, CDR2 ANQGSEA. The CDR3 is made up of 11 amino acids. The CDR3 loop reads CSVLFGNTIYF. The CDR3, as DNA: TGCAGCGTTCTGTTCGGCAACACCATATATTTT. The entire variable domain, with the rest obtained from reference TRBV29-1 and TRBJ1-3, is as follows: SAVISQKPSRDICQRGTSLTIQCQVDSQVTMMFWYRQQPGQSLTLIATANQGSEATYESGFVIDKFPISRPNLTFSTLTVSNMSPEDSSIYLCSVLFGNTIYFGEGSWLTVV.

The rearrangement joins TRBV28 to TRBJ1-4; D is uncertain. Trimming took 3 bases from V and 13 from J, leaving 9 bases between them. Per the germline V gene, CDR1 is MDHEN and CDR2 is SYDVKM. The CDR3 has 11 residues. In DNA, the CDR3 is TGTGCCAGCAGTTTGGGCGATACACTGTTTTTT. Amino acid sequence: CASSLGDTLFF.

The rearrangement uses TRBV7-9 and TRBJ1-2; a weak D match, TRBD1 (5 bases). V lost 4 bases and J lost 3, with 9 bases in between. This CDR3 region has 13 residues. Germline V gene sequence: CDR1 SEHNR, CDR2 FQNEAQ (reference sequence). CDR3 sequence: CASSWDLHYGYTF. The CDR3 coding sequence is TGTGCCAGCAGCTGGGACCTCCACTATGGCTACACCTTC.

This sequence joins TRBV4-1 and TRBJ1-3; TRBD1 aligns across 8 bases. The ends lost 1 base at V and 5 bases at J; junction bases unmatched: 7. CDR1 is MGHRA, CDR2 YSYEKL, per germline. The CDR3 runs to 16 residues. In DNA, the CDR3 is TGCGCCAGCAGCCAAGTTACCAGGGGGCACAGAAACACCATATATTTT. Protein product: CASSQVTRGHRNTIYF.